Each of the 8 T cell receptor beta chains below was sequenced from the same sample in a study of blood T cell repertoires in COVID-19. The data were produced by immunoSEQ multiplex PCR, yet TCRdb's version contains in-frame clones alone and is incomplete. The sample consists of 310,000 or so clones, 70% to 90% of them appearing once. Sequenced sample: peripheral blood. Every receptor here comes from a man aged 18 to 30 who had recovered from COVID-19.

The chain joins TRBV9 to TRBJ2-1; TRBD2 matches 7 bases. Germline V gene sequence: CDR1 SGDLS, CDR2 YYNGEE. The junction had 13 bases not matched to a gene; V was cut back by 3 bases and J by 4 bases. The CDR3 runs 17 residues. The CDR3 sequence is CASSAHRSGEGYNEQFF. In DNA, the CDR3 is TGTGCCAGCAGCGCCCACCGTTCGGGGGAGGGATACAATGAGCAGTTCTTC.

This clone has only one observation. The chain employs TRBV6-5 and TRBJ2-1, with a weak D call TRBD2 (5 bases). Trimming took off 2 bases at V and 5 bases at J, with 10 bases between the two ends. Per germline, CDR1 MNHEY and CDR2 SVGAGI. This CDR3 spans 14 amino acids. The CDR3 nucleotides read TGTGCCAGCAGTTACCCCGGGGTTAACAATGAGCAGTTCTTC. Its protein product is CASSYPGVNNEQFF.

This clone occurred once. This chain links TRBV7-2 with TRBJ2-7, with 10 bases fitting TRBD2. The CDR3 totals 18 residues. Germline CDR1 and CDR2: SGHTA and FQGNSA. V lost 0 bases, J lost 0 bases, and 8 bases stayed unmatched. The CDR3 nucleotides read TGTGCCAGCAGCTTAGCGAGACTAGCGGGCTTCAGCTCCTACGAGCAGTACTTC. Translated: CASSLARLAGFSSYEQYF.

This chain connects TRBV29-1 to TRBJ2-1; possibly TRBD1 for D (6 bases). Germline V CDR1 and CDR2: SQVTM, ANQGSEA. V lost 6 bases and J lost 7, with 16 bases in between. The CDR3 loop spans 13 amino acids. In nucleotides, the CDR3 is TGCAGCGTACCCGGACAGCTTAGAAATGAGCAGTTCTTC. This codes for CSVPGQLRNEQFF.

This clone was seen once. The chain links TRBV4-1 to TRBJ2-1, with D possibly matching TRBD2 (7 bases). CDR3 length: 14 residues. CDR1 is MGHRA, CDR2 YSYEKL, per germline. Trimming pared 6 bases from V and 8 bases from J, leaving 17 bases between. The CDR3: CASRGLAEGDEQFF. For the CDR3, the DNA is TGCGCCAGCAGAGGGCTAGCGGAGGGGGATGAGCAGTTCTTC.

The chain carries TRBV11-2 and TRBJ1-1; 7 bases agree with TRBD1. The CDR3 spans 14 residues. Germline CDR1 and CDR2: SGHAT and FQNNGV. V trimming: 5 bases; J trimming: 4 bases; junction bases outside the gene matches: 7. The CDR3 protein is CASSRRQGGTEAFF. Written as DNA, the CDR3 is TGTGCCAGCAGCAGAAGACAGGGAGGCACTGAAGCTTTCTTT.

To note about this clone: One end of the junction is discordant with germline, which a read error may explain. J is TRBJ2-7 and V is TRBV6-1; possibly TRBD2 for D (5 bases). Germline V CDR1 and CDR2: MNHNS, SASEGT. This CDR3 contains 15 residues. The CDR3 loop reads CASSEESDSAYKQYF. The CDR3 DNA follows: TGTGCCAGCAGTGAAGAGTCCGATAGCGCCTACAAGCAGTACTTC.

This rearrangement joins TRBV18 to TRBJ2-7; TRBD1 matches 9 bases. The CDR3 has 15 amino acids. The V segment lost 1 base and the J segment 7 bases; nucleotides outside the gene matches: 8. Germline lookup yields CDR1 KGHSH and CDR2 LQKENI. CDR3 in amino acids: CASSPQDRGGEEQYF. CDR3 bases: TGTGCCAGCTCACCACAGGACAGGGGAGGGGAAGAGCAGTACTTC.